Below are 4 T cell receptor beta chains sequenced from a single sample in a study of cytomegalovirus exposure and HLA in healthy donors. The data were produced by immunoSEQ multiplex PCR, yet TCRdb's version contains in-frame clones alone and is incomplete. The sample records roughly 300,000 clones, 88% being singletons. The sample comprised PBMCs. These receptors originate from a woman in her late teens or twenties in good health and CMV-seronegative.

The CDR3 nucleotides are TGTGCCAGCAGTTTGCGACTAGCCCAACTTTACGAGCAGTACTTC. Its translation: CASSLRLAQLYEQYF. The chain recombines TRBV27 with TRBJ2-7; 7 bases agree with TRBD2. This CDR3 is built from 15 residues. Germline V gene lookup returns CDR1 MNHEY and CDR2 SMNVEV (reference sequence). Germline trimming cut 3 bases from V and 4 bases from J; bases unmatched to any gene: 9.

This CDR3 is CASSEDGTGFYEQYF. The CDR3, as DNA: TGTGCCAGCAGTGAAGATGGGACAGGATTCTACGAGCAGTACTTC. The V and J genes are TRBV2 and TRBJ2-7; 8 positions match TRBD1. Trimming at V came to 1 base and at J to 3 bases, leaving 5 bases not matched to a gene. The CDR3 is 15 amino acids. From germline, CDR1 is SNHLY and CDR2 FYNNEI.

The J gene is TRBJ2-7, the V gene TRBV9, with 10 nucleotides matching TRBD1. From germline, CDR1 is SGDLS and CDR2 YYNGEE. CDR3 length equals 17 residues. With 4 bases clipped from V and 0 bases from J, the junction kept 10 bases outside the gene matches. CDR3 residues: CASSSSPDRGPSYEQYF. CDR3 in DNA: TGTGCCAGCAGCTCGAGCCCCGACAGGGGGCCCTCCTACGAGCAGTACTTC.

The chain uses TRBV4-1 and TRBJ2-7; D gene ambiguous. The CDR3 covers 13 residues. Germline V gives CDR1 MGHRA, CDR2 YSYEKL. Trimming shortened V by 4 bases and J by 3 bases, and 10 bases separated the two germline ends. This CDR3 is CASSPTVSYEQYF. The CDR3 region has the DNA TGCGCCAGCAGCCCTACAGTGAGCTACGAGCAGTACTTC.